These 30 T cell receptor beta chains share one sample of origin, sequenced in a study of PD-1 blockade in classical Hodgkin lymphoma. The table came from immunoSEQ multiplex PCR; TCRdb's copy has only in-frame clones and leaves some out. This repertoire shows more than 45,000 clones, around two thirds found once; its top ten account for more than 13%. All the patients suffered relapse after autologous stem cell transplantation, and brentuximab vedotin exposure differed. Sequences were derived from peripheral blood mononuclear cells (PBMCs), sampled before the second cycle of nivolumab. Receptors were obtained from a human donor with classical Hodgkin lymphoma.

This clone was picked up one time. The rearrangement joins TRBV5-1 to TRBJ2-2, with 9 positions matching TRBD2. Trimming at V came to 3 bases and at J to 4 bases, leaving 10 bases not matched to a gene. Germline values: CDR1 SGHRS, CDR2 YFSETQ. There are 17 residues in the CDR3. CDR3 loop: CASSWELAGAGTGELFF. CDR3 DNA: TGCGCCAGCAGCTGGGAATTAGCGGGAGCGGGCACCGGGGAGCTGTTTTTT.

V usage is TRBV6-5 and J usage is TRBJ2-3; TRBD2 might be the D (6 bases). The V end lost 11 bases, the J end lost 0 bases, and 15 bases lay between the germline ends. Per germline, CDR1 MNHEY and CDR2 SVGAGI. This CDR3 contains 14 residues. CDR3 DNA sequence: TGTGCCTGTAAGACGGGAGTTAGCACAGATACGCAGTATTTT. It yields the protein CACKTGVSTDTQYF.

This sequence joins TRBV5-4 and TRBJ1-1; D unclear. Germline V gene lookup returns CDR1 SGHNT and CDR2 YYREEE (reference sequence). This CDR3 is 17 amino acids long. V was cut by 0 bases and J by 6 bases, with 21 bases left in between. CDR3 sequence reads: CASSLGPLGSAGAEAFF. In DNA, the CDR3 is TGTGCCAGCAGCTTGGGTCCATTGGGTTCTGCGGGCGCTGAAGCTTTCTTT.

This clone appeared a few times. The chain joins TRBV5-7 to TRBJ1-1; perhaps TRBD1 as D (6 bases). TRBV5-7 is sorted into the ORF group, with uncertain function. Trimming removed 2 bases at V and 3 bases at J, with 11 bases between. The CDR3 contains 14 residues. The CDR3 bases are TGTGCCAGCAGCTTAGGGGAGGGGGACACTGAAGCTTTCTTT. Protein: CASSLGEGDTEAFF.

Regarding this clone: This may be a read error, as it is one base from a much larger clone. J is TRBJ2-7 and V is TRBV27, with 7 bases aligning to TRBD1. V shed 2 bases, J shed 3 bases, and the junction held 1 base outside the gene matches. This CDR3 contains 13 residues. Germline CDR1 MNHEY, CDR2 SMNVEV (reference sequence). The CDR3 here is CASSLRTGYEQYF. As DNA, the CDR3 is TGTGCCAGCAGTTTACGGACAGGCTACGAGCAGTACTTC.

The chain couples TRBV27 to TRBJ1-2; TRBD1 might be the D (6 bases). The CDR3 runs to 14 residues. Germline assignment: CDR1 MNHEY and CDR2 SMNVEV (reference sequence). Trimming removed 6 bases from V and 4 bases from J, with 15 bases in between. Here the CDR3 reads CASSPGAPAYGYTF. The CDR3 bases are TGTGCCAGCAGCCCGGGGGCTCCGGCCTATGGCTACACCTTC.

The chain links TRBV18 to TRBJ1-4, with D possibly matching TRBD1 (5 bases). Germline V CDR1 and CDR2: KGHSH, LQKENI. The length of the CDR3 is 17 residues. Trimming removed 3 bases from V and 6 bases from J, with 20 bases in between. CDR3 sequence: CASSPLFRPVGDEKLFF. The CDR3 DNA follows: TGTGCCAGCTCACCCCTGTTTAGACCCGTGGGGGATGAAAAACTGTTTTTT.

The chain links TRBV5-1 to TRBJ2-7, with D perhaps matching TRBD1 or TRBD2 (5 bases each). This CDR3 has 13 residues. Germline CDR1 is SGHRS and CDR2 is YFSETQ. Between the trimmed V and J ends, which lost 4 bases and 6 bases, there was a span of 14 bases. The CDR3 protein is CASSQKLGVEQYF. The CDR3, as DNA: TGCGCCAGCAGCCAGAAATTGGGGGTCGAGCAGTACTTC.

This clone was seen just once. The chain recombines TRBV7-2 with TRBJ2-3; weak D call: TRBD2 (5 bases). V lost 1 base and J 2 bases, leaving 13 bases between the germline ends. The CDR3 has 16 residues. The germline V gene has CDR1 SGHTA and CDR2 FQGNSA. DNA for the CDR3: TGTGCCAGCAGCTTAGGGTCTAGCTCACCCACAGATACGCAGTATTTT. This translates into CASSLGSSSPTDTQYF.

The V gene is TRBV7-8, the J gene TRBJ2-3; D ambiguous. CDR1 SGHVS and CDR2 FQNEAQ come from the germline V gene. Between the trimmed V and J ends, which lost 3 bases and 2 bases, there was a span of 12 bases. This CDR3 has 15 amino acids. Here the CDR3 reads CASSFRRRDTDTQYF. CDR3 sequence (DNA): TGTGCCAGCAGCTTTAGAAGACGAGACACAGATACGCAGTATTTT.

V and J are TRBV18 and TRBJ2-7, with D unresolved. V lost 0 bases to trimming and J lost 7 bases, with 4 bases between them. There are 11 residues in the CDR3. Germline CDR1 KGHSH, CDR2 LQKENI. CDR3 protein: CASSPPKEQYF. Written as DNA, the CDR3 is TGTGCCAGCTCACCACCGAAAGAGCAGTACTTC.

This clone was detected a few times. The chain recombines TRBV7-2 with TRBJ2-7, with D perhaps matching TRBD1 or TRBD2 (6 bases each). The germline V gene has CDR1 SGHTA and CDR2 FQGNSA. The CDR3 length is 16 residues. Trimming cost V 1 base and J 0 bases, with 13 bases left between them. CDR3 sequence: CASSLGPTGASYEQYF. The CDR3 DNA is TGTGCCAGCAGCTTAGGGCCCACGGGGGCCTCCTACGAGCAGTACTTC.

The CDR3 protein is CASSSTSGPLQSSYNEQFF. The CDR3 DNA reads as TGTGCCAGCAGCTCGACTAGCGGGCCCCTCCAAAGCTCCTACAATGAGCAGTTCTTC. V usage is TRBV7-9 and J usage is TRBJ2-1; 10 nucleotides line up with TRBD2. The CDR3 length is 19 residues. The germline V gene has CDR1 SEHNR and CDR2 FQNEAQ (reference sequence). With 4 bases clipped from V and 0 bases from J, the junction kept 12 bases outside the gene matches.

The rearrangement uses TRBV9 and TRBJ2-7, with 8 bases identical to TRBD1. The J segment lost 6 bases and the V segment lost 4 bases, leaving 9 bases of the junction unmatched. CDR1 is SGDLS, CDR2 YYNGEE, per germline. The CDR3 has 14 amino acids. The CDR3 reads CASSTPGQGTEQYF. CDR3 coding DNA: TGTGCCAGCAGCACCCCCGGACAGGGAACCGAGCAGTACTTC.

The table lists this clone with a count of one. The sample has other DNA sequences that encode this CDR3 too. The chain links TRBV7-2 to TRBJ2-3, with 9 positions matching TRBD2. Trimming cost V 5 bases and J 1 base; bases outside gene matches: 4. Germline assignment: CDR1 SGHTA and CDR2 FQGNSA. This CDR3 region has 15 residues. CDR3 protein: CASSLRTSGTDTQYF. The CDR3, as DNA: TGTGCCAGCAGCCTAAGGACTAGCGGCACAGATACGCAGTATTTT.

The chain has TRBV5-6 and TRBJ1-2, with D unresolved. CDR1 SGHDT and CDR2 YYEEEE come from the germline V gene. The V gene lost 4 bases and the J gene lost 4 bases, with 8 bases spanning the gap. This CDR3 is 12 amino acids long. DNA of the CDR3: TGTGCCAGCAGCCCCGGTGGCTATGGCTACACCTTC. This gives the protein CASSPGGYGYTF. Complete variable domain (other parts from reference TRBV5-6 and TRBJ1-2): DAGVTQSPTHLIKTRGQQVTLRCSPKSGHDTVSWYQQALGQGPQFIFQYYEEEERQRGNFPDRFSGHQFPNYSSELNVNALLLGDSALYLCASSPGGYGYTFGSGTRLTVV.

The rearrangement joins TRBV9 to TRBJ2-1; TRBD1 or TRBD2 may be the D gene (5 bases each). Deletions cut 1 base from V and 5 bases from J, with 13 bases between. Germline assignment: CDR1 SGDLS and CDR2 YYNGEE. CDR3 length: 15 amino acids. Written as DNA, the CDR3 is TGTGCCAGCAGCGTATGGGGGATAGTCAACAATGAGCAGTTCTTC. Encoded protein: CASSVWGIVNNEQFF.

V usage is TRBV9 and J usage is TRBJ2-3, with a possible D match to TRBD1 (5 bases). Trimming left V 2 bases short and J 0 bases short, with 10 bases between. This CDR3 is 15 amino acids long. Germline V lookup: CDR1 SGDLS, CDR2 YYNGEE. CDR3 sequence reads: CASSVRGISTDTQYF. CDR3 nucleotide sequence: TGTGCCAGCAGCGTTAGGGGAATCAGCACAGATACGCAGTATTTT.

The CDR3 sequence is CASSIPPLTGMNTEAFF. The CDR3 DNA is TGTGCCAGTAGTATCCCCCCTCTGACAGGGATGAACACTGAAGCTTTCTTT. The V gene is TRBV19, the J gene TRBJ1-1, with TRBD1 identical over 7 bases. CDR1 and CDR2 (germline): LNHDA, SQIVND (reference sequence). The CDR3 sequence is 17 residues long. Trimming at V came to 3 bases and at J to 0 bases, leaving 10 bases not matched to a gene.

This clone appeared once. The chain joins TRBV5-4 to TRBJ2-7, with D possibly matching TRBD1 (6 bases). V lost 4 bases and J 3 bases, leaving 11 bases between the germline ends. The V gene's germline CDR1 is SGHNT and CDR2 YYREEE (reference sequence). The CDR3 sequence is 13 residues long. CDR3 in DNA: TGTGCCAGCAGCCCCGGACAGTTCTACGAGCAGTACTTC. Amino acids: CASSPGQFYEQYF.

With regard to this clone: Germline and junction disagree at one end, which may indicate a read error. This chain joins TRBV19 and TRBJ1-1, with TRBD1 as a possible D gene (5 bases). CDR3 length: 15 residues. The germline V gene encodes CDR1 LNHDA and CDR2 SQIVND (reference sequence). This chain's CDR3 is CTSKVEGRWDTEAFF. CDR3 DNA sequence: TGTACCAGTAAGGTGGAGGGGAGGTGGGACACTGAAGCTTTCTTT.

The chain has TRBV28 and TRBJ2-7; tentative D call: TRBD1 (5 bases). V was shortened by 3 bases and J by 6 bases, with 15 bases between the two germline ends. The CDR3 consists of 14 residues. The germline V gene encodes CDR1 MDHEN and CDR2 SYDVKM. Here the CDR3 DNA reads TGTGCCAGCAGTTTGGGGCAGCTCGTGGGCGAGCAGTACTTC. It yields the protein CASSLGQLVGEQYF.

V usage is TRBV4-2 and J usage is TRBJ2-3, with D perhaps TRBD1 (5 bases). The germline V and J ends were trimmed by 3 bases and 2 bases, with 6 bases remaining between them. The V gene's germline CDR1 is LGHNA and CDR2 YNFKEQ. The CDR3 has 13 residues. CDR3 nucleotide sequence: TGTGCCAGCAGCCAGGGGCCCACAGATACGCAGTATTTT. It encodes CASSQGPTDTQYF.

The chain is built from TRBV13 and TRBJ2-7, with D possibly being TRBD2 (5 bases). This CDR3 region has 13 residues. The ends were cut back, 2 bases at V and 2 bases at J, with 7 bases in the middle. From germline, CDR1 is PRHDT and CDR2 FYEKMQ (reference sequence). CDR3 protein: CASSLTGAYEQYF. The CDR3, as DNA: TGTGCCAGCAGCTTAACCGGGGCCTACGAGCAGTACTTC. Together with reference TRBV13 and TRBJ2-7, the CDR3 gives the full variable domain: AAGVIQSPRHLIKEKRETATLKCYPIPRHDTVYWYQQGPGQDPQFLISFYEKMQSDKGSIPDRFSAQQFSDYHSELNMSSLELGDSALYFCASSLTGAYEQYFGPGTRLTVT.

This sequence joins TRBV27 and TRBJ1-5, with D hard to call. Germline V lookup: CDR1 MNHEY, CDR2 SMNVEV (reference sequence). V lost 6 bases and J 5 bases, leaving 11 bases between the germline ends. There are 13 residues in the CDR3. The DNA of the CDR3 is TGTGCCAGCAGACTCGGACCCTATCAGCCCCAGCATTTT. It is translated as CASRLGPYQPQHF.

The chain is built from TRBV5-1 and TRBJ2-5; tentatively, D is TRBD2 (5 bases). V was clipped by 1 base and J by 4 bases, with 11 bases between them. Germline assignment: CDR1 SGHRS and CDR2 YFSETQ. This CDR3 contains 14 residues. Here the CDR3 DNA reads TGCGCCAGCAGCTTGATCGGCACTAGAGAGACCCAGTACTTC. Translated, it gives CASSLIGTRETQYF.

In its sample, this clone ranks as medium-sized. J is TRBJ2-7 and V is TRBV15, with a tentative D call TRBD1 (6 bases). Trimming left V 1 base short and J 4 bases short, with 14 bases between. The CDR3 runs 15 residues. Per the germline V gene, CDR1 is LNHNV and CDR2 is YYDKDF (reference sequence). The CDR3, as DNA: TGTGCCACCAGCAGAGCTTTGACAGGACAATACGAGCAGTACTTC. Translated, it gives CATSRALTGQYEQYF.

The chain has TRBV7-3 and TRBJ2-7; D ambiguous. Trimming removed 2 bases at V and 0 bases at J, with 11 bases between. The CDR3 has 15 amino acids. Germline V gives CDR1 SGHTA, CDR2 FQGTGA. CDR3 protein: CASSLAPLDSYEQYF. In nucleotides, the CDR3 is TGTGCCAGCAGCTTAGCGCCGCTGGACTCCTACGAGCAGTACTTC. The full variable domain, rest sourced from reference TRBV7-3 and TRBJ2-7, is GAGVSQTPSNKVTEKGKYVELRCDPISGHTALYWYRQSLGQGPEFLIYFQGTGAADDSGLPNDRFFAVRPEGSVSTLKIQRTERGDSAVYLCASSLAPLDSYEQYFGPGTRLTVT.

To note about this clone: One end of the junction does not line up with germline, which may come from a read error. The chain has TRBV18 and TRBJ1-5, with D possibly being TRBD1 (6 bases). Germline V gene lookup returns CDR1 KGHSH and CDR2 LQKENI. The CDR3 runs to 14 residues. CDR3 DNA sequence: TGTGCCAGCTCACCGGGACAAAGCAACCAGCCCCAGCATTTT. Its translation: CASSPGQSNQPQHF.

The chain combines TRBV7-3 with TRBJ2-3, with 12 bases fitting TRBD1. Germline V lookup: CDR1 SGHTA, CDR2 FQGTGA. The CDR3 covers 15 residues. The trim removed 5 bases at V and 5 bases at J, leaving 5 bases unmatched. CDR3 coding DNA: TGTGCCAGCAGCCCCGGGACAGGGGGCTTAGATACGCAGTATTTT. Amino acid sequence: CASSPGTGGLDTQYF.